This T cell receptor (beta chain) was recovered during a study of PD-1 blockade in classical Hodgkin lymphoma (dated by TCRdb to between 2020 and 2021). In terms of the full investigation: Nivolumab dosing was 3 mg/kg intravenously every 2 weeks, continuing until either disease progression or unacceptable toxicity. To define a peripheral blood immune signature of response to PD-1 blockade in classical Hodgkin lymphoma, the study combined TCR beta sequencing with CyTOF. What the authors observed across the whole study: A significant rise by C4D1 was seen in CD4+ but not CD8+ TCR diversity (p=0.0027 vs p=0.16), with the rise being most apparent in complete responders (p=0.02). Baseline TCR diversity was reported to be lower in newly diagnosed patients than in healthy donors, and even lower in relapsed/refractory patients. The study was limited to a single clinical trial cohort, and causes of repertoire differences, possibly disease activity or prior therapy, remained undefined. Among trial patients, those achieving complete response had baseline diversity similar to that of newly diagnosed patients, while diversity was significantly lower in partial responders and progressors. Diversity was lower in patients who began nivolumab less than 1 year after ASCT, so these patients were left out of later analyses to avoid confounding by immune reconstitution.

Of note for this clone: Its antigen target is currently unknown. Within one base of it there is no much larger clone, and no base qualities were kept.

The meaning of the sample's time point label: cycle 2 day 1 (C2D1) of nivolumab. Relapse after autologous stem cell transplantation had occurred in all trial patients, and cohorts A, B and C were distinguished by prior brentuximab vedotin exposure. The trial cohort comprised fewer than 65 patients with relapsed/refractory classical Hodgkin lymphoma whose best overall responses were complete response, partial response or progressive disease. Trial patients were treated with single-agent nivolumab in the multi-cohort phase II CheckMate 205 trial. Best overall response was determined by an independent review committee according to the 2007 International Working Group response criteria. Trial PBMCs were collected immediately before nivolumab initiation (C1D1) and during therapy at cycle 2 day 1 and cycle 4 day 1. Peripheral blood was collected in 8 mL Vacutainer Cell Preparation Tubes, from which PBMCs were isolated by centrifugation and then cryopreserved.

Genomic DNA was isolated using the Qiagen DNeasy kit from unsorted PBMCs as well as from negatively selected CD4+ and CD8+ fractions. TCR beta CDR3 regions were amplified by immunoSEQ multiplex PCR using primers annealing to V and J segments. A synthetic immune receptor repertoire was used to minimize amplification bias, and remaining bias was computationally removed after sequencing. Concerning the study's data processing: Repertoire diversity was quantified as the Shannon entropy index using custom Python scripts. Unsorted, CD4+ and CD8+ repertoires were examined separately, except in combined analyses, for which CD4+ and CD8+ sequences were merged in silico. A clone was considered expanded if an increase in frequency of at least 2-fold after treatment relative to C1D1 was found, and a pseudocount of 0.5 was applied to clones undetected at baseline. Clones with 0 or 1 copy at C1D1 were defined as singleton clones, while clones with 2 or more copies were defined as non-singleton clones. Clones expanded in unsorted samples were annotated as CD4+, CD8+ or unknown by matching protein sequences in sorted samples from the same patient. Diversity changes from C1D1 to C4D1 were tested in paired samples using Wilcoxon tests. As stored in TCRdb, this immuneACCESS dataset retains in-frame rearrangements with V and J assigned. A fraction of the clones does not appear; measured against another copy, unresolved V genes explain less than half of the discrepancy, and the remainder lacks a known reason. V, J and clone size are taken as reported in that table, and D and trimming were inferred from the DNA itself. Counted in this sample were about 22,000 clones; around 80% of them appeared once. Roughly 17% of the sample belongs to the ten largest clones.

Specimen: peripheral blood mononuclear cells (PBMCs), collected before the second cycle of nivolumab. The clonotype was recovered from a human donor with classical Hodgkin lymphoma.

In nucleotides, the sequence is TGTGCCAGTAGCAAGATTGCGGACGGTCAGCCCCAGCATTTT. It translates to CASSKIADGQPQHF. The sequence links TRBV19 to TRBJ1-5; the D gene lacks a confident call. V was cut back by 6 bases and J by 6 bases, leaving a gap of 15 bases between them. CDR1 and CDR2, looked up from the germline V gene (reference sequence), are LNHDA and SQIVND. CDR3 length: 14 amino acids, cysteine to phenylalanine. Just CDR3 DNA is preserved here, 42 bases in frame from base 1.